This T cell receptor (beta chain) was sequenced in a study of T cells in Graves' hyperthyroidism and ophthalmopathy (dated by TCRdb to between 2018 and 2021). A note on the overall study: Peripheral blood was collected at initial diagnosis, before any treatment. To identify distinguishing TCR V-J signatures, a discovery cohort of some 100 patients was used, comprising 40 to 45 with Graves' ophthalmopathy and 57 with stable Graves' hyperthyroidism. Prospective prediction of ophthalmopathy was tested in an independent validation cohort consisting of roughly 20 hyperthyroidism patients and approximately 16 patients who later progressed to ophthalmopathy. The approximately 100 discovery patients were divided at random into training and test sets in a 7:3 ratio. In roughly six Graves' hyperthyroidism patients, the study also compared T-cell repertoires from thyroid tissue with T-cell repertoires from blood. Following sampling, methimazole starting at 30 mg daily was given to hyperthyroidism patients, and high-dose intravenous methylprednisolone was given to ophthalmopathy patients. The paper reports TCR Vbeta CDR3 sequencing of some 140 peripheral blood samples: 43 ophthalmopathy, some 80 hyperthyroidism and approximately 17 progressor patients.

Stable Graves' hyperthyroidism was defined as the absence of progression to ophthalmopathy over 18 months of follow-up. Hyperthyroidism patients were aged 18 to 65 years and newly diagnosed, with disease duration of less than 2 months. Exclusion was applied to patients with uncontrolled infections, other autoimmune diseases, pregnancy or lactation. Clinical symptoms, serum thyroxine and TRAb, thyroid ultrasound, and orbital computed tomography formed the basis for the diagnoses. PBMCs were separated from approximately 9.9 ml of fresh peripheral blood using Ficoll-Paque density gradient centrifugation. Trizol reagent was used to extract total RNA, and RNA quality was then checked on an Agilent 2100 Bioanalyzer. Amplification of TCR beta CDR3 regions was carried out from RNA transcripts. The TCR CDR3 was subjected to a first round of RT-PCR using the HTBI primer set and the Qiagen OneStep RT-PCR kit. Libraries were constructed in a second round of multiplex PCR, after which size selection and purification were carried out. Paired-end sequencing of the libraries was performed with 100 bp reads on an Illumina HiSeq2000. In the paper's pipeline: SOAPnuke was used to process the raw data, throwing out any read that contained adapters or uncalled bases, had a mean Phred below 15, or lacked an exact constant-primer or identifier match. COPE v1.2.5 was used to merge high-quality paired reads, and clonotypes were defined as unique nucleotide sequences. Clonotypes were aligned to IMGT TRBV, TRBD and TRBJ reference segments using MiTCR v1.1. Only V-J combinations with frequency above 0.0001, covering about 99% of repertoires, were analysed. A TCS score was defined as the ratio between F50 (clonal expansion) and ExV (chaos), using BLOSUM62-based TCRdist between CDR3 peptides within each V-J. Welch's t-statistics and random forest reduced around 550 V-J features to roughly 13, which were used in a naive Bayes classifier (R e1071). The raw public data were reprocessed by TCRdb itself: fastp quality trimming at Q25, MiXCR clonotype calling, in-frame beta chains only. CDR3 protein sequences are deduplicated, and each keeps its most common genes and DNA. It is TCRdb's table, rather than the study itself, that gives the V and J calls and clone size. The sample records roughly 630,000 distinct CDR3 sequences, 15% to 18% of which are singletons. Together, the top ten hold 7.3% of the sample.

Many counts were recorded for this clonotype. Its cognate antigen has yet to be identified. No base qualities exist here, and no much larger clone lies one base off it. Ends trimmed: V by 0 bases, J by 2 bases; bases unmatched to a gene: 4. Based on the germline V gene, the CDR1 and CDR2 sequences are SGHNT and YENEEA. From the cysteine through the phenylalanine, the CDR3 covers 16 amino acids. The kept DNA is CDR3 alone, 48 bases in frame from the first base. What the authors observed across the whole study: No statistical method was used to fix the sample size in advance, and group allocation was not hidden from the investigators. In validation, the model predicted progression to ophthalmopathy with 55% to 71% sensitivity and 72.22% specificity, a median of around 6.6 months before onset. Most expanded thyroid clonotypes (frequency above 0.001) were also found in blood, which suggests that blood repertoires may mirror thyroid immune responses. In cross-validation, a model built on a 13 V-J signature told ophthalmopathy apart from stable hyperthyroidism with just under 90% sensitivity and about 81% specificity, and in testing the same model reached 80%/75%.

The chain uses TRBV11-3 and TRBJ2-7, with TRBD1 identical over 10 junction bases. Material for sequencing was blood. This sequence originates from a woman younger than 45 with Graves' hyperthyroidism. DNA sequence: TGTGCCAGCAGCTTAGATCTTGGACAGGGGGCCTACGAGCAGTACTTC. Translation gives CASSLDLGQGAYEQYF.